Presented here are 23 T cell receptor beta chains from one specimen sequenced in a study of shared clonotypes between healthy human individuals (dated by TCRdb to the early 2020s). Libraries were prepared through the immunoSEQ multiplex PCR assay. The immuneACCESS repertoire file appears here via TCRdb, limited to in-frame rearrangements. These files lack a portion of the clones; in checked studies, under half of the deficit traces to unresolved V genes, and the cause of the others is not known. This sample gives approximately 2.5 million clones in total; roughly 93% of them show up just once. Clones ranked in the top ten supply about 0.39% of the sample. Sequencing input: naive CD4+ T cells from PBMCs. Explained via the paper, the cell subset or site label denotes: CD45RA+ positively selected. All receptors derive from a man aged 18 to 29 in good health. Some clones in this sample may be carry-over from other donors' samples.

In its sample, this clone was seen a few times. The rearrangement links TRBV19 to TRBJ1-5, with D perhaps TRBD1 (5 bases). The V end lost 5 bases, the J end lost 6 bases, and 11 bases lay between the germline ends. Germline V gene sequence: CDR1 LNHDA, CDR2 SQIVND (reference sequence). The CDR3 spans 13 residues. CDR3 region: CASSRGSPQPQHF. DNA for the CDR3: TGTGCCAGTAGTCGGGGGAGCCCTCAGCCCCAGCATTTT.

The chain couples TRBV2 to TRBJ1-5, with a tentative D call TRBD1 (6 bases). V lost 7 bases, J lost 4 bases, and 20 bases lay in between. The CDR3 consists of 16 residues. From germline, CDR1 is SNHLY and CDR2 FYNNEI. CDR3 nucleotide sequence: TGTGCCAGCACTCGACGTTCACAGGGAAATAATCAGCCCCAGCATTTT. Translated: CASTRRSQGNNQPQHF.

This rearrangement joins TRBV28 to TRBJ1-1; D not certain. This CDR3 is built from 12 residues. Germline CDR1 MDHEN, CDR2 SYDVKM. V was trimmed by 7 bases and J by 5 bases, leaving 11 bases between them. CDR3 loop: CASTSWGTEAFF. CDR3 DNA: TGTGCCAGCACCTCTTGGGGTACTGAAGCTTTCTTT.

This clone was seen a single time. The same CDR3 can be traced to other DNA sequences in this sample. The chain couples TRBV9 to TRBJ2-3; D is unclear. CDR1 is SGDLS and CDR2 is YYNGEE in the germline V gene. The V end was cut by 0 bases, the J end by 0 bases, with 5 bases between. The CDR3 runs to 14 residues. The CDR3 here is CASSVAPSTDTQYF. The CDR3 DNA reads TGTGCCAGCAGCGTAGCTCCAAGCACAGATACGCAGTATTTT.

V usage is TRBV25-1 and J usage is TRBJ2-6; D gene uncertain. The CDR3 length is 15 residues. Trimming left V 3 bases short and J 2 bases short, with 8 bases between. CDR1 MGHDK and CDR2 SYGVNS come from the germline V gene. CDR3 protein: CASSDPLPGANVLTF. CDR3 coding DNA: TGTGCCAGCAGTGACCCCTTGCCTGGGGCCAACGTCCTGACTTTC. The full variable domain, its missing parts supplied by reference TRBV25-1 and TRBJ2-6, is EADIYQTPRYLVIGTGKKITLECSQTMGHDKMYWYQQDPGMELHLIHYSYGVNSTEKGDLSSESTVSRIRTEHFPLTLESARPSHTSQYLCASSDPLPGANVLTFGAGSRLTVL.

Comment on this clone: The same CDR3 also results from other DNA sequences found in this sample. The genes are TRBV5-1 and TRBJ2-1; the match to TRBD2 covers 9 bases. The CDR3 runs 15 residues. J lost 2 bases, V lost 0 bases, and 0 bases had no gene match. Germline V CDR1 and CDR2: SGHRS, YFSETQ. The DNA for the CDR3 is TGCGCCAGCAGCTTGGTAGCGGGAGCCTACAATGAGCAGTTCTTC. As protein: CASSLVAGAYNEQFF.

Comments on this clone: This same CDR3 is encoded by further DNA sequences in the sample. V usage is TRBV6-5 and J usage is TRBJ2-7, with a weak D call TRBD2 (5 bases). V dropped 0 bases and J dropped 2 bases, with 8 bases sitting between them. Germline V gene lookup returns CDR1 MNHEY and CDR2 SVGAGI. This CDR3 has 14 residues. This CDR3 reads CASSYSRRAYEQYF. CDR3 in DNA: TGTGCCAGCAGTTACTCGAGGCGGGCCTACGAGCAGTACTTC.

V usage is TRBV28 and J usage is TRBJ1-1; D remains unclear. This CDR3 spans 12 amino acids. Trimming cost V 1 base and J 6 bases, with 6 bases left between them. The germline V gene encodes CDR1 MDHEN and CDR2 SYDVKM. The CDR3, as DNA: TGTGCCAGCAGTTTATATGGGTCTGAAGCTTTCTTT. As protein: CASSLYGSEAFF.

The genes are TRBV7-6 and TRBJ2-5; D not certain. This CDR3 contains 13 residues. Germline CDR1 SGHVS, CDR2 FNYEAQ. V was trimmed by 4 bases and J by 5 bases, leaving 11 bases between them. The CDR3, as DNA: TGTGCCAGCAGCTCCAATGTGTGGGAGACCCAGTACTTC. As protein: CASSSNVWETQYF.

V is TRBV4-1 and J is TRBJ2-7, with 7 nucleotides matching TRBD2. CDR3 length: 16 residues. J lost 2 bases, V lost 2 bases, and 9 bases had no gene match. CDR1 MGHRA and CDR2 YSYEKL come from the germline V gene. CDR3 DNA: TGCGCCAGCAGCCAATCGAGCGGGGCCTTGGCCTACGAGCAGTACTTC. It yields the protein CASSQSSGALAYEQYF.

The chain joins TRBV15 to TRBJ2-7; D call uncertain. V was clipped by 1 base and J by 3 bases, with 10 bases between them. The CDR3 is 14 amino acids. From germline, CDR1 is LNHNV and CDR2 YYDKDF (reference sequence). CDR3 sequence (DNA): TGTGCCACCAGCAGAGTTCTCGGCAGCTACGAGCAGTACTTC. This translates into CATSRVLGSYEQYF. The variable domain in full, completed from reference TRBV15 and TRBJ2-7, reads DAMVIQNPRYQVTQFGKPVTLSCSQTLNHNVMYWYQQKSSQAPKLLFHYYDKDFNNEADTPDNFQSRRPNTSFCFLDIRSPGLGDTAMYLCATSRVLGSYEQYFGPGTRLTVT.

This sequence joins TRBV6-6 and TRBJ1-2; D gene ambiguous. Looked up from germline, CDR1 is MNHNY and CDR2 is SVGAGI (reference sequence). V was cut by 7 bases and J by 8 bases, with 14 bases left in between. The CDR3 contains 12 residues. This chain's CDR3 is CASIGTDRGYTF. CDR3 DNA sequence: TGTGCCAGCATTGGAACAGACCGGGGCTACACCTTC.

This chain connects TRBV4-2 to TRBJ1-1, with D hard to call. Trimming left V 0 bases short and J 7 bases short, with 9 bases between. The CDR3 totals 13 residues. Germline lookup yields CDR1 LGHNA and CDR2 YNFKEQ. The CDR3 DNA is TGTGCCAGCAGCCAAGATCAAGGCGGTGAAGCTTTCTTT. Translating it yields CASSQDQGGEAFF.

This clone was detected only once. The rearrangement uses TRBV18 and TRBJ2-7; 9 bases match TRBD1. This CDR3 spans 14 amino acids. V was clipped by 5 bases and J by 6 bases; unmatched bases: 8. Germline-derived CDR1 and CDR2 are KGHSH and LQKENI. The CDR3 protein is CASSGATGGREQYF. The CDR3 DNA is TGTGCCAGCTCAGGCGCGACAGGGGGGCGCGAGCAGTACTTC.

The genes are TRBV11-2 and TRBJ2-7; D unclear. CDR3 length: 13 amino acids. V dropped 0 bases and J dropped 4 bases, with 7 bases sitting between them. Germline V gives CDR1 SGHAT, CDR2 FQNNGV. The CDR3 region is CASSLDPQYEQYF. CDR3 bases: TGTGCCAGCAGCTTAGACCCCCAGTACGAGCAGTACTTC. The full variable domain, rest sourced from reference TRBV11-2 and TRBJ2-7, is EAGVAQSPRYKIIEKRQSVAFWCNPISGHATLYWYQQILGQGPKLLIQFQNNGVVDDSQLPKDRFSAERLKGVDSTLKIQPAKLEDSAVYLCASSLDPQYEQYFGPGTRLTVT.

V and J are TRBV4-2 and TRBJ2-7, with D possibly being TRBD1 (5 bases). Per germline, CDR1 LGHNA and CDR2 YNFKEQ. V shed 0 bases and J shed 0 bases, with 6 bases lying between them. The length of the CDR3 is 14 residues. The CDR3 DNA reads TGTGCCAGCAGCCAAGACAGGGACTCCTACGAGCAGTACTTC. It codes for CASSQDRDSYEQYF.

This sequence joins TRBV19 and TRBJ1-5; no clear D gene. CDR3 length equals 15 residues. The germline CDR1 and CDR2 sequences are LNHDA and SQIVND (reference sequence). Trimming pared 4 bases from V and 2 bases from J, leaving 12 bases between. The DNA of the CDR3 is TGTGCCAGTAGTACGCGGCAGGCTCGCAATCAGCCCCAGCATTTT. Translating it yields CASSTRQARNQPQHF.

The chain recombines TRBV29-1 with TRBJ1-1; tentatively, D is TRBD1 (5 bases). V was shortened by 7 bases and J by 2 bases, with 14 bases between the two germline ends. The CDR3 runs to 13 residues. In germline, CDR1 is SQVTM, CDR2 ANQGSEA. The CDR3 DNA reads TGCAGCGCCCGGACAAACTTAAACACTGAAGCTTTCTTT. Translating gives CSARTNLNTEAFF.

In the case of this clone: Other DNA sequences in this sample translate to the same CDR3. This CDR3 reads CASSRGSYNEQFF. In DNA, the CDR3 is TGTGCCAGCAGCCGTGGTTCCTACAATGAGCAGTTCTTC. V usage is TRBV7-3 and J usage is TRBJ2-1; D gene uncertain. Trimming pared 5 bases from V and 1 base from J, leaving 6 bases between. The germline CDR1 and CDR2 sequences are SGHTA and FQGTGA. CDR3 length: 13 amino acids.

This clone has just one count. The gene calls are TRBV7-3 and TRBJ2-7, with 9 bases fitting TRBD1. Germline V CDR1 and CDR2: SGHTA, FQGTGA. This CDR3 has 18 residues. V shed 1 base, J shed 4 bases, and the junction held 14 bases outside the gene matches. This CDR3 reads CASSLRGPGQGRAYEQYF. CDR3 in DNA: TGTGCCAGCAGCTTAAGGGGCCCGGGACAGGGAAGGGCTTACGAGCAGTACTTC.

The chain links TRBV5-4 to TRBJ2-7; either TRBD1 or TRBD2 may fit D (6 bases each). Germline assignment: CDR1 SGHNT and CDR2 YYREEE (reference sequence). The CDR3 spans 16 residues. V was pared by 5 bases and J by 0 bases, with 18 bases between. CDR3 DNA: TGTGCCAGCAGTCCAACGGGGGCGCGGACCTCCTACGAGCAGTACTTC. Its translation: CASSPTGARTSYEQYF.

Notes on this clone: Other DNA sequences in the same sample also yield this CDR3. The V and J genes are TRBV7-2 and TRBJ1-5; no reliable D call. The germline V gene has CDR1 SGHTA and CDR2 FQGNSA. The CDR3 spans 13 residues. Trimming took off 2 bases at V and 4 bases at J, with 6 bases between the two ends. The CDR3 region has the DNA TGTGCCAGCAGCTTAACGGGGAATCAGCCCCAGCATTTT. It encodes CASSLTGNQPQHF.

This chain links TRBV6-6 with TRBJ1-3; tentatively, D is TRBD1 (5 bases). Germline CDR1 MNHNY, CDR2 SVGAGI (reference sequence). Trimming took 6 bases from V and 4 from J, leaving 16 bases between them. This CDR3 comprises 15 residues. CDR3 coding DNA: TGTGCCAGCAGCCTCGTCCGGGGGTTAGGAAACACCATATATTTT. As protein: CASSLVRGLGNTIYF.